This is a list of T cell receptor beta chains from one sample in a study of blood T cell repertoires in COVID-19. Libraries were prepared by immunoSEQ multiplex PCR; TCRdb keeps only in-frame clonotypes and omits some of them. The sample contains some 220,000 clones, approximately 85% of which appear only once. The sequencing input was peripheral blood. All receptors derive from a woman aged 70-85 years with COVID-19, enrolled during active disease. The CDR3 runs from the conserved cysteine through the conserved F or W. Each record gives: CDR3 protein, CDR3 DNA, J gene, V gene, clone size, D gene. The D gene is left open where the match is weak. Size is stated for part of the rows, as once, few or many counts, or as a class when the clone is expanded.

CDR3aa: CASSLAGTAQIYGYTF; CDR3nt: TGTGCCAGCAGCTTGGCCGGGACAGCGCAAATCTATGGCTACACCTTC; j_gene: TRBJ1-2; v_gene: TRBV11-2; abundance: few; d_gene: TRBD1
CDR3aa: CASSLRQGTEAFF; CDR3nt: TGTGCCAGCAGTTTAAGGCAGGGAACTGAAGCTTTCTTT; j_gene: TRBJ1-1; v_gene: TRBV12-3/TRBV12-4; abundance: .; d_gene: .
CDR3aa: CASSLEQGYGYTF; CDR3nt: TGTGCCAGCAGCTTAGAACAGGGCTATGGCTACACCTTC; j_gene: TRBJ1-2; v_gene: TRBV7-6; abundance: .; d_gene: .
CDR3aa: CASSPATGTGVNSPLHF; CDR3nt: TGTGCCAGCTCACCAGCCACCGGGACAGGGGTAAATTCACCCCTCCACTTT; j_gene: TRBJ1-6; v_gene: TRBV18; abundance: .; d_gene: TRBD1
CDR3aa: CASSSPDGTQYF; CDR3nt: TGCGCCAGCAGCTCCCCAGATGGGACCCAGTACTTC; j_gene: TRBJ2-5; v_gene: TRBV5-1; abundance: .; d_gene: .
CDR3aa: CASSELFDRVMWKYF; CDR3nt: TGTGCCAGCAGTGAATTGTTCGACAGGGTAATGTGGAAGTACTTC; j_gene: TRBJ2-7; v_gene: TRBV6-1; abundance: .; d_gene: TRBD1
CDR3aa: CASSYGTGAATEAFF; CDR3nt: TGTGCCAGCAGTTACGGGACAGGGGCGGCCACTGAAGCTTTCTTT; j_gene: TRBJ1-1; v_gene: TRBV6-2/TRBV6-3; abundance: .; d_gene: TRBD1
CDR3aa: CASSQVEGTGELFF; CDR3nt: TGTGCCAGCAGCCAAGTGGAGGGAACCGGGGAGCTGTTTTTT; j_gene: TRBJ2-2; v_gene: TRBV3-1/TRBV3-2; abundance: .; d_gene: .
CDR3aa: CASSPRQGANSPLHF; CDR3nt: TGTGCCAGCAGCCCCCGACAGGGAGCGAATTCACCCCTCCACTTT; j_gene: TRBJ1-6; v_gene: TRBV9; abundance: few; d_gene: TRBD1
CDR3aa: CASSQASGRAGGEQFF; CDR3nt: TGCGCCAGCAGCCAGGCGAGCGGGAGGGCCGGTGGTGAGCAGTTCTTC; j_gene: TRBJ2-1; v_gene: TRBV5-1; abundance: .; d_gene: TRBD2
CDR3aa: CASSLPQGRQYF; CDR3nt: TGTGCCAGCAGTTTACCTCAGGGCCGGCAGTACTTC; j_gene: TRBJ2-7; v_gene: TRBV27; abundance: .; d_gene: .
CDR3aa: CATETSGTSYEQYF; CDR3nt: TGTGCCACCGAGACTAGCGGGACGTCCTACGAGCAGTACTTC; j_gene: TRBJ2-7; v_gene: TRBV10-3; abundance: .; d_gene: TRBD2
CDR3aa: CASSLEGAGEKLFF; CDR3nt: TGTGCCAGCAGCTTGGAGGGGGCGGGTGAAAAACTGTTTTTT; j_gene: TRBJ1-4; v_gene: TRBV5-8; abundance: .; d_gene: TRBD1
CDR3aa: CASSLEERTEAFF; CDR3nt: TGTGCCAGCAGTTTAGAAGAGAGAACTGAAGCTTTCTTT; j_gene: TRBJ1-1; v_gene: TRBV6-6; abundance: .; d_gene: .
CDR3aa: CASSAGDSLGEQYF; CDR3nt: TGCGCCAGCAGCGCCGGGGACTCCCTCGGCGAGCAGTACTTC; j_gene: TRBJ2-7; v_gene: TRBV5-1; abundance: .; d_gene: .
CDR3aa: CASRQTQGSTEAFF; CDR3nt: TGTGCCAGCAGACAAACACAGGGTAGCACTGAAGCTTTCTTT; j_gene: TRBJ1-1; v_gene: TRBV7-9; abundance: .; d_gene: .
CDR3aa: CASSLRLLGAVSEAFF; CDR3nt: TGCGCCAGCAGCTTACGTTTGCTGGGGGCTGTGTCTGAAGCTTTCTTT; j_gene: TRBJ1-1; v_gene: TRBV5-1; abundance: .; d_gene: .
CDR3aa: CASRLSQGYYGYTF; CDR3nt: TGTGCCAGCAGATTGTCGCAGGGGTACTATGGCTACACCTTC; j_gene: TRBJ1-2; v_gene: TRBV28; abundance: few; d_gene: .
CDR3aa: CASRRDSGNTIYF; CDR3nt: TGTGCCAGCAGGAGGGACTCTGGAAACACCATATATTTT; j_gene: TRBJ1-3; v_gene: TRBV2; abundance: .; d_gene: .
CDR3aa: CASSLTGDYGYTF; CDR3nt: TGTGCCAGCAGCTTGACCGGTGACTATGGCTACACCTTC; j_gene: TRBJ1-2; v_gene: TRBV5-5; abundance: few; d_gene: .
CDR3aa: CASSRDTETYEQYF; CDR3nt: TGTGCCAGCAGCCGAGATACAGAGACCTACGAGCAGTACTTC; j_gene: TRBJ2-7; v_gene: TRBV4-2; abundance: .; d_gene: .
CDR3aa: CASSVTPSNQPQHF; CDR3nt: TGTGCCAGTAGTGTGACACCCAGCAATCAGCCCCAGCATTTT; j_gene: TRBJ1-5; v_gene: TRBV19; abundance: .; d_gene: .
CDR3aa: CASSPGQVNTEAFF; CDR3nt: TGTGCCAGCTCACCAGGACAGGTGAACACTGAAGCTTTCTTT; j_gene: TRBJ1-1; v_gene: TRBV18; abundance: .; d_gene: TRBD1
CDR3aa: CASVLAGWDEQFF; CDR3nt: TGTGCCAGTGTACTAGCGGGATGGGATGAGCAGTTCTTC; j_gene: TRBJ2-1; v_gene: TRBV7-9; abundance: .; d_gene: TRBD2
CDR3aa: CASKDRGLGNSPLHF; CDR3nt: TGCGCCAGCAAAGACAGGGGATTGGGGAATTCACCCCTCCACTTT; j_gene: TRBJ1-6; v_gene: TRBV10-1; abundance: .; d_gene: TRBD1
CDR3aa: CASSAGTENYGYTF; CDR3nt: TGTGCCAGCAGCGCCGGGACAGAGAACTATGGCTACACCTTC; j_gene: TRBJ1-2; v_gene: TRBV7-2; abundance: .; d_gene: TRBD1
CDR3aa: CASSLLTGGYNEQFF; CDR3nt: TGTGCCAGCAGTTTATTAACGGGAGGGTACAATGAGCAGTTCTTC; j_gene: TRBJ2-1; v_gene: TRBV28; abundance: once; d_gene: TRBD2
CDR3aa: CASSQSGRSTYEQYF; CDR3nt: TGTGCCAGCAGTCAAAGCGGGAGGAGCACCTACGAGCAGTACTTC; j_gene: TRBJ2-7; v_gene: TRBV7-9; abundance: .; d_gene: TRBD2
CDR3aa: CASSVLGGELFF; CDR3nt: TGTGCCAGCAGCGTTCTAGGCGGGGAGCTGTTTTTT; j_gene: TRBJ2-2; v_gene: TRBV2; abundance: few; d_gene: .
CDR3aa: CASSFKGQLNTEAFF; CDR3nt: TGTGCCAGCAGCTTTAAAGGACAGTTGAACACTGAAGCTTTCTTT; j_gene: TRBJ1-1; v_gene: TRBV13; abundance: .; d_gene: .
CDR3aa: CASSSPPGLANYNEQFF; CDR3nt: TGTGCCAGCAGTTCGCCCCCGGGACTAGCGAATTACAATGAGCAGTTCTTC; j_gene: TRBJ2-1; v_gene: TRBV6-2/TRBV6-3; abundance: .; d_gene: TRBD2
CDR3aa: CASRERGGGTLFGKNIQYF; CDR3nt: TGTGCCAGCAGGGAGCGGGGAGGGGGGACTCTTTTTGGCAAAAACATTCAGTACTTC; j_gene: TRBJ2-4; v_gene: TRBV28; abundance: .; d_gene: .
CDR3aa: CASSYVGGTSTDTQYF; CDR3nt: TGTGCCAGCAGTTATGTAGGGGGAACCAGCACAGATACGCAGTATTTT; j_gene: TRBJ2-3; v_gene: TRBV6-5; abundance: .; d_gene: .
CDR3aa: CAISVRDRDSGYTF; CDR3nt: TGTGCCATCAGTGTCCGGGACAGGGACAGCGGCTACACCTTC; j_gene: TRBJ1-2; v_gene: TRBV10-3; abundance: .; d_gene: TRBD1
CDR3aa: CASSSGAGSTGELFF; CDR3nt: TGTGCCAGCAGCTCAGGGGCAGGCAGCACCGGGGAGCTGTTTTTT; j_gene: TRBJ2-2; v_gene: TRBV9; abundance: .; d_gene: .
CDR3aa: CAISRTVANEKLFF; CDR3nt: TGTGCCATCAGTCGGACAGTAGCGAATGAAAAACTGTTTTTT; j_gene: TRBJ1-4; v_gene: TRBV10-3; abundance: .; d_gene: .
CDR3aa: CASSPYRGDVTEAFF; CDR3nt: TGTGCCAGCAGCCCTTACAGGGGGGATGTTACTGAAGCTTTCTTT; j_gene: TRBJ1-1; v_gene: TRBV5-4; abundance: .; d_gene: TRBD1
CDR3aa: CASSTRTSADDTGELFF; CDR3nt: TGTGCCAGCAGTACCCGGACTAGCGCGGATGACACCGGGGAGCTGTTTTTT; j_gene: TRBJ2-2; v_gene: TRBV27; abundance: once; d_gene: TRBD2
CDR3aa: CASSPGTSHEQYF; CDR3nt: TGTGCCAGCTCACCCGGGACTAGTCACGAGCAGTACTTC; j_gene: TRBJ2-7; v_gene: TRBV18; abundance: .; d_gene: TRBD2
CDR3aa: CASSQDGTPTGGNQPQHF; CDR3nt: TGCGCCAGCAGCCAAGATGGGACCCCGACAGGGGGCAATCAGCCCCAGCATTTT; j_gene: TRBJ1-5; v_gene: TRBV4-1; abundance: .; d_gene: TRBD1
CDR3aa: CASSFSSYEQYF; CDR3nt: TGTGCCAGCAGCTTCTCGTCCTACGAGCAGTACTTC; j_gene: TRBJ2-7; v_gene: TRBV5-6; abundance: .; d_gene: .
CDR3aa: CASSPIYGLEYEQYF; CDR3nt: TGTGCCAGCTCACCAATTTACGGGTTGGAATACGAGCAGTACTTC; j_gene: TRBJ2-7; v_gene: TRBV18; abundance: .; d_gene: .
CDR3aa: CAWSPPGEGPGGNTIYF; CDR3nt: TGTGCCTGGAGCCCCCCGGGAGAGGGGCCTGGAGGAAACACCATATATTTT; j_gene: TRBJ1-3; v_gene: TRBV30; abundance: .; d_gene: .
CDR3aa: CASSPRGRGQREQYF; CDR3nt: TGTGCCAGCAGCCCCAGGGGTAGAGGACAGAGAGAGCAGTACTTC; j_gene: TRBJ2-7; v_gene: TRBV7-2; abundance: .; d_gene: .
CDR3aa: CAIPREDTQYF; CDR3nt: TGTGCCATCCCGAGGGAAGATACGCAGTATTTT; j_gene: TRBJ2-3; v_gene: TRBV19; abundance: .; d_gene: .
CDR3aa: CASSRAGVGNQPQHF; CDR3nt: TGTGCCAGCAGTCGAGCAGGGGTCGGCAATCAGCCCCAGCATTTT; j_gene: TRBJ1-5; v_gene: TRBV28; abundance: .; d_gene: .
CDR3aa: CASAGWSNQPQHF; CDR3nt: TGTGCCAGCGCGGGGTGGAGCAATCAGCCCCAGCATTTT; j_gene: TRBJ1-5; v_gene: TRBV7-2; abundance: .; d_gene: .
CDR3aa: CASSQGGAPGQSGDTIYF; CDR3nt: TGCGCCAGCAGCCAAGGAGGGGCTCCGGGACAGAGCGGAGACACCATATATTTT; j_gene: TRBJ1-3; v_gene: TRBV4-3; abundance: .; d_gene: TRBD1
CDR3aa: CASSLGEIAFF; CDR3nt: TGTGCCAGCTCACTCGGTGAAATAGCTTTCTTT; j_gene: TRBJ1-1; v_gene: TRBV18; abundance: .; d_gene: .
CDR3aa: CSVGIQGFEQYF; CDR3nt: TGCAGCGTTGGAATCCAGGGGTTCGAGCAGTACTTC; j_gene: TRBJ2-7; v_gene: TRBV29-1; abundance: .; d_gene: .
CDR3aa: CASTIDGQVNAQPQHF; CDR3nt: TGTGCCAGCACGATAGACGGACAGGTAAACGCTCAGCCCCAGCATTTT; j_gene: TRBJ1-5; v_gene: TRBV6-6; abundance: once; d_gene: TRBD1
CDR3aa: CASSLALAGLGETQYF; CDR3nt: TGTGCCAGCAGCTTAGCCCTAGCGGGTCTGGGAGAGACCCAGTACTTC; j_gene: TRBJ2-5; v_gene: TRBV7-9; abundance: .; d_gene: TRBD2
CDR3aa: CASSQAAGLGNQPQHF; CDR3nt: TGCGCCAGCAGCCAAGCGGCAGGCTTAGGAAATCAGCCCCAGCATTTT; j_gene: TRBJ1-5; v_gene: TRBV4-3; abundance: .; d_gene: .